A selection of T cell receptor beta chains follows, all from one sample in a study of blood T cells in healthy people across ages. TCRdb reprocessed the 5' RACE reads with MiXCR, giving one entry per CDR3 protein. The table has about 780,000 distinct CDR3 sequences, approximately 24% seen once. These data were also reused for a study on T cells of mothers and their children.

Sequenced input: blood. These receptors originate from a boy younger than 18 in good health. The CDR3 runs from the conserved cysteine through the conserved F or W. The D gene is left open where the match is weak. Clone size is not always given. Where it is, it says once, few, many or a class for expanded clones.

D,length,size,J,V,DNA,CDR3
.,13,few,TRBJ2-5,TRBV27,TGTGCCAGCGCCCACCGGGGCCAAGAGACCCAGTACTTC,CASAHRGQETQYF
.,15,many,TRBJ2-1,TRBV5-1,TGCGCCAGTAGCTTAACAGGGAACTCCTACAATGAGCAGTTCTTC,CASSLTGNSYNEQFF
.,11,.,TRBJ2-5,TRBV29-1,TGCAGCGTTCACCGGAGGGAGACCCAGTACTTC,CSVHRRETQYF
.,13,once,TRBJ2-7,TRBV6-1,TGTGCCAGCAGTATCGGCTTCGTGGGCGAGCAGTACTTC,CASSIGFVGEQYF
.,12,.,TRBJ2-7,TRBV3-1,TGTGCCAGCAGCCCTAACCCCTACGAGCAGTACTTC,CASSPNPYEQYF
.,15,.,TRBJ2-1,TRBV20-1,TGCAGTGCTAGAGATTTCCAGCGGGAAGGGGGTGAGCAGTTCTTC,CSARDFQREGGEQFF
.,13,.,TRBJ2-3,TRBV29-1,TGCAGCCGTTCGGCAGGGACCAGGGGTACGCAGTATTTT,CSRSAGTRGTQYF
.,14,once,TRBJ1-6,TRBV5-1,TGCGCCAGCAAGACAGTTTCGGGGAATTCACCCCTCCACTTT,CASKTVSGNSPLHF
TRBD1,15,.,TRBJ1-5,TRBV20-1,TGCAGTGCTAGGGAGACAGGGCAGGAAAGTCAGCCCCAGCATTTT,CSARETGQESQPQHF
.,12,few,TRBJ2-1,TRBV20-1,TGCACCGCCCCTCGGGGTCCCAATGAGCAGTTCTTC,CTAPRGPNEQFF
TRBD2,18,.,TRBJ2-1,TRBV3-1,TGTGCCAGCAGCCAAATTAGCGGGGGCCCAAGCTCCTACAATGAGCAGTTCTTC,CASSQISGGPSSYNEQFF
.,14,few,TRBJ2-1,TRBV27,TGTGCCAGCAGTGCTAAGTCGTCCCACAATGAGCAGTTCTTC,CASSAKSSHNEQFF
TRBD2,16,.,TRBJ2-5,TRBV5-1,TGCGCCAGCAGCCCACCAACCACTAGCGGGGGAAAGACCCAGTACTTC,CASSPPTTSGGKTQYF
.,11,few,TRBJ2-1,TRBV12-3/TRBV12-4,TGTGCCAGCAGGGCACAATTAGAGCAGTTCTTC,CASRAQLEQFF
.,13,few,TRBJ2-1,TRBV20-1,TGCAGTGCTAGAAAAATTAGCAACGGTGAGCAGTTCTTC,CSARKISNGEQFF
.,15,.,TRBJ2-5,TRBV28,TGTGCCAGCAGTTTCAGCAGGGCAGGAAAGGAGACCCAGTACTTC,CASSFSRAGKETQYF
TRBD1,15,.,TRBJ1-2,TRBV9,TGTGCCAGCAGCTTAACCGGGACAGATCTCTATGGCTACACCTTC,CASSLTGTDLYGYTF
TRBD1,15,few,TRBJ2-7,TRBV29-1,TGCAGCGTTGGGCTCCGGGACAGGGGGCTCTACGAGCAGTACTTC,CSVGLRDRGLYEQYF
TRBD1,15,.,TRBJ1-2,TRBV5-1,TGCGCCAGCAGCTTGGCGGGACAGGGAGGCTGTGGCTACACCTTC,CASSLAGQGGCGYTF
.,16,.,TRBJ2-6,TRBV28,TGTGCCAGCAGCCTTTTAAAGTCGTCTGGGGCCAACGTCCTGACTTTC,CASSLLKSSGANVLTF
TRBD2,16,.,TRBJ2-7,TRBV10-3,TGTGCCATCAGTGAGTCTCTAGCGGGAAGCTCCTACGAGCAGTACTTC,CAISESLAGSSYEQYF
.,12,.,TRBJ2-7,TRBV28,TGTGCCAGCAGGGGGGGCTTCGACGAGCAGTACTTC,CASRGGFDEQYF
.,12,.,TRBJ2-1,TRBV30,TGTGCCTGGAGTGCGGGGGATCATGAGCAGTTCTTC,CAWSAGDHEQFF
TRBD1,15,few,TRBJ2-1,TRBV7-3,TGTGCCAGCAGCTACGGCGGACAGGGGGACAATGAGCAGTTCTTC,CASSYGGQGDNEQFF
TRBD1,13,few,TRBJ2-7,TRBV10-3,TGTGCCATCAGAGGACGGGACAGCTACGAGCAGTACTTC,CAIRGRDSYEQYF
.,13,.,TRBJ2-3,TRBV28,TGTGCCAGCCGGCCCCAGAGCGTAGATACGCAGTATTTT,CASRPQSVDTQYF
.,13,many,TRBJ2-5,TRBV3-1,TGTGCCAGCAGCCGGACCGATCAAGAGACCCAGTACTTC,CASSRTDQETQYF
TRBD2,16,.,TRBJ2-1,TRBV6-2/TRBV6-3,TGTGCCAGCAGTTCGACTAGCGGGGGCTCCTACAATGAGCAGTTCTTC,CASSSTSGGSYNEQFF
.,16,few,TRBJ2-3,TRBV7-8,TGTGCCAGCAGCTTAGAAAGATTGAGTCGCACAGATACGCAGTATTTT,CASSLERLSRTDTQYF
TRBD1,15,.,TRBJ2-7,TRBV20-1,TGCAGTGCTTCAGTACCAGGACAGGTCGCGGACGAGCAGTACTTC,CSASVPGQVADEQYF